Listed below are T cell receptor beta chains from one sample, sequenced in a study of T cells in Graves' hyperthyroidism and ophthalmopathy. TCRdb re-derived calls from the multiplex PCR reads in MiXCR, one entry per CDR3 protein. The data contain roughly 500,000 distinct CDR3 sequences, approximately 25% of them singletons. Input material: blood. Receptors were obtained from a woman in her twenties or thirties with Graves' ophthalmopathy. CDR3s include the opening cysteine and the closing phenylalanine or tryptophan. A D gene is named only where the DNA matches it firmly. A row's size may be missing; if present it is once, few, many or a size class.

J gene | clone size | D gene | V gene | CDR3 DNA | CDR3 protein
TRBJ1-2 | NA | NA | TRBV12-3/TRBV12-4 | TGTGCCAGCAGGCCGGTGGGAGCCTATGGCTACACCTTC | CASRPVGAYGYTF
TRBJ2-1 | few | NA | TRBV6-2/TRBV6-3 | TGTGCCAGCAGGGGTTCCTACAATGAGAAGTTCTTC | CASRGSYNEKFF
TRBJ2-2 | many | NA | TRBV20-1 | TGCAGTGCTAGCGGGGGCCAGAACACCGGGGAGCTGTTTTTT | CSASGGQNTGELFF
TRBJ1-5 | NA | NA | TRBV7-2 | TGTGCCAGCAGCTTAGAGTCGGGCCATCAGCCCCAGCATTTT | CASSLESGHQPQHF
TRBJ1-3 | many | TRBD1 | TRBV7-8 | TGTGCCAGCAGCTCGCGTCGGACAGGGGCAGATCGGAACACCATATATTTT | CASSSRRTGADRNTIYF
TRBJ1-6 | many | TRBD1 | TRBV2 | TGTGCCAGCAGGGAGACAGGGCCACCCCTCCACTTT | CASRETGPPLHF
TRBJ2-7 | many | NA | TRBV6-2/TRBV6-3 | TGTGCCAGCAGTTACTGGCCCTACGAGCAGTACTTC | CASSYWPYEQYF
TRBJ2-7 | few | TRBD1 | TRBV3-1 | TGTGCCAGCAGCCACTCCGGGACAGGGGTACACGAGCAGTACTTC | CASSHSGTGVHEQYF
TRBJ2-5 | many | TRBD2 | TRBV18 | TGTGCCAGCTCACTTCAGCGGGGCGAGTACCAAGAGACCCAGTACTTC | CASSLQRGEYQETQYF
TRBJ2-7 | NA | NA | TRBV30 | TGTGCCTGGGGTACGTCCACCTACGAGCAGTACTTC | CAWGTSTYEQYF
TRBJ2-2 | many | TRBD1 | TRBV12-3/TRBV12-4 | TGTGCCAGCACCTCCCGGTCAGGGGGCTACGACACCGGGGAGCTGTTTTTT | CASTSRSGGYDTGELFF
TRBJ1-2 | many | TRBD1 | TRBV28 | TGTGCCAGCGCGACAGGGGGATACTATGGCTACACCTTC | CASATGGYYGYTF
TRBJ2-7 | NA | TRBD2 | TRBV20-1 | TGCAGTGCTCTGCCACTAGCGGGGGGCGTCTTCGAGCAGTACTTC | CSALPLAGGVFEQYF
TRBJ2-5 | many | TRBD2 | TRBV12-3/TRBV12-4 | TGTGCCAGCCGACTAGCGGGGCAAGAGACCCAGTACTTC | CASRLAGQETQYF
TRBJ1-1 | many | NA | TRBV10-3 | TGTGCCATCAGTGCGGACAGCCAGAACACTGAAGCTTTCTTT | CAISADSQNTEAFF
TRBJ2-7 | many | NA | TRBV7-2 | TGTGCCAGCAGCTTCGGACGGTACTACGAGCAGTACTTC | CASSFGRYYEQYF
TRBJ2-3 | many | NA | TRBV7-2 | TGTGCCAGCAGCTTCCTGGCAGATACGCAGTATTTT | CASSFLADTQYF
TRBJ2-2 | NA | TRBD1 | TRBV2 | TGTGCCAGCAGAGCACAGGGGGTCCGGGCCGGGGAGCTGTTTTTT | CASRAQGVRAGELFF
TRBJ2-7 | many | TRBD1 | TRBV30 | TGTGCCTGGAGTCCCCCCCCGTGGGACAGCGTATCCTACGAGCAGTACTTC | CAWSPPPWDSVSYEQYF
TRBJ2-5 | NA | NA | TRBV28 | TGTGCCAGCGTGTCGGGGGGCGCTGGGGAAGAGACCCAGTACTTC | CASVSGGAGEETQYF